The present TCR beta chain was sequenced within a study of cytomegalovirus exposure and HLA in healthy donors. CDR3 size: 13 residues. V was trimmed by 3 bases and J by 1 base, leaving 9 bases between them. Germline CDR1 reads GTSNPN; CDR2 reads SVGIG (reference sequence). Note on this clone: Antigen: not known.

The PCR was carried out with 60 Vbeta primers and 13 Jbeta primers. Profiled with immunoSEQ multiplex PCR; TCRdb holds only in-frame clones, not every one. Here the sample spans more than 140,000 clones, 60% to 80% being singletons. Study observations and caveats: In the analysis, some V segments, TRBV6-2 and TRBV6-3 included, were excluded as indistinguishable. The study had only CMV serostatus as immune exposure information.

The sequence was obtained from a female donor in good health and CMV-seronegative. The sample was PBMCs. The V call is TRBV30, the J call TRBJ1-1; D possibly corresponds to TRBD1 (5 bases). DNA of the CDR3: TGTGCCTGGAGCCTCACAGGGAACACTGAAGCTTTCTTT. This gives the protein CAWSLTGNTEAFF.